This T cell receptor (beta chain) comes out of a study of human T cells and chemical hapten exposure. Looking at the study overall: TCR yield per sample varied, mainly due to pooled library volumes. Overall study results and limits: Sensitizing to DPC left TCRs with a frequency above 1 in 1000 unaltered.

TCRdb fed the RACE reads into MiXCR, producing one record per CDR3 protein. Of approximately 370,000 distinct CDR3 sequences in the sample, 4.5% to 7% were seen once. Germline V lookup: CDR1 SGHTA, CDR2 FQGNSA. There are 13 residues in the CDR3. The V end was cut by 4 bases, the J end by 7 bases, with 11 bases between. The time point denotes: pre-sensitization, week 0. The treatment was: therapeutic diphenylcyclopropenone sensitization with weekly scalp DPC. In its sample, this clonotype was seen a few times. Its specificity is unknown. The chain has TRBV7-2 and TRBJ2-1, with D possibly being TRBD2 (6 bases). The material was whole blood, obtained in connection with sensitization to the hapten diphenylcyclopropenone (DPC). The origin of this receptor is a woman under 30 with alopecia areata. Some clones in this sample may be carry-over from other donors' samples. The CDR3 region is CASSSEGGNEQFF. The CDR3 DNA follows: TGTGCCAGCAGCTCCGAGGGAGGTAATGAGCAGTTCTTC.